The sequence of this T cell receptor beta chain was determined in a study of blood T cells in healthy people across ages. Points from the study as a whole: Lack of knowledge of donor CMV status possibly confounded expanded clonotype changes. TCR beta diversity, measured per million T cells, fell in a roughly linear way with age. PBMC samples, being unsorted, prevented any conclusive comparison of naive and antigen-experienced cells.

There are a few counts of this clonotype. Its antigen is not known. Germline V lookup: CDR1 SGHAT, CDR2 FQNNGV. The CDR3 contains 12 residues. V was pared by 4 bases and J by 8 bases, with 11 bases between. A second PCR of roughly 7 to 11 cycles used a sample-barcoded 5' primer and a J-beta primer mix. A 12-random-nucleotide template-switch adaptor tagged each cDNA molecule. TCRdb reprocessed the 5' RACE reads via MiXCR and lists one record per CDR3 protein. This table has about 1,400,000 distinct CDR3 sequences, 55% to 75% appearing once. This sequence originates from a man aged 18 to 30 in good health. What was sequenced was blood. The chain couples TRBV11-2 to TRBJ1-1; D gene unclear. The CDR3, as DNA: TGTGCCAGCAGCTCAGGCCTACCCGAAGCTTTCTTT. Translation: CASSSGLPEAFF.